This T cell receptor beta chain is drawn from a study of beta chain features in type 1 diabetes. TCRB transcripts that were expressed got sequenced, as all of the isolated RNA had been reverse transcribed. Profiling relied on immunoSEQ multiplex PCR, and the TCRdb table lists in-frame clones only, not all of them. The top ten hold 0.4% to 0.5% of the sample, which has approximately 140,000 clones, 48% seen once. Trimming left V 0 bases short and J 4 bases short, with 12 bases between. CDR3 size: 15 residues. Germline V CDR1 and CDR2: SNHLY, FYNNEI. The chain uses TRBV2 and TRBJ1-2; no firm D call. Sequencing was carried out using Tregs from blood. The receptor was derived from a man in his late teens or twenties in good health. CDR3 bases: TGTGCCAGCAGTGAAGCCCCCGGAGGCCTCTATGGCTACACCTTC. Translation gives CASSEAPGGLYGYTF.